The T cell receptor beta chain described here comes from a study of OX40 agonist ivuxolimab in advanced cancers. As for the study more broadly: The costimulatory receptor OX40 (CD134) was targeted by ivuxolimab, a fully human IgG2 agonistic monoclonal antibody. Intravenous ivuxolimab was administered to patients every 2 weeks at six dose levels: 0.01, 0.1, 0.3, 1.5, 3 and 10 mg/kg. Peripheral TCRbeta sequencing was intended to test whether TCR sequence diversity was altered and clonal T-cell expansion was caused by ivuxolimab. Partial responses occurred in three dose-escalation patients, of whom one had hepatocellular carcinoma and two had cutaneous melanoma. Patients were allowed to have had prior anti-PD-1, anti-PD-L1 or anti-CTLA-4 therapy, and around 40% of the dose-escalation patients had previously received checkpoint inhibitors. In the dose-escalation cohort, 70% to 85% of patients were male, and the mean age was approximately 60 years, with a range of roughly 23 to 85. The monotherapy dose-escalation portion (N ≈ 55 patients) of the phase I ivuxolimab trial is reported in the paper. Of the approximately 53 patients in dose escalation, 19 had hepatocellular carcinoma, roughly 15 had melanoma, 9 had renal cell carcinoma and 9 had head and neck cancer. Here is what the overall study found, with its caveats: The antigen specificity of the peripheral T cells that underwent clonal expansion was not determined. After ivuxolimab, expanded clones were on average more numerous among CD8+ T cells than among CD4+ T cells. At doses from 0.1 to 3.0 mg/kg, clonal expansion was seen in both CD4+ and CD8+ blood T cells between baseline and week 6. Low levels of normalized T-cell clonal expansion were also shown by some nonresponding patients. In the 0.1-3.0 mg/kg groups, partial responders had among the lowest normalized peripheral clonal expansion, particularly in CD8+ T cells.

On this clone: Its antigen is unknown. No much larger clone exists at a distance of one base, and base qualities are not known.

Trimming removed 4 bases from V and 9 bases from J; the gene matches leave 16 bases unexplained. The germline V gene gives CDR1 as SNHLY and CDR2 as FYNNEI. The CDR3 covers 17 residues, taking in both the cysteine and the phenylalanine. CDR3 DNA only is kept here, 51 bases in frame from base 1. Patients with autoimmune disease history or receiving systemic immunosuppression were excluded from the trial. Peripheral blood for TCR sequencing was collected from all dose cohorts at baseline, on cycle 4 day 1, and on cycle 7 day 1. The samples were taken from a phase I, first-in-human, multicenter, open-label dose-escalation trial of ivuxolimab. Adults with locally advanced or metastatic melanoma, renal cell, hepatocellular, or head and neck squamous cell carcinoma were enrolled in the trial. Before TCR sequencing, CD4+ T cells and CD8+ T cells were sorted from peripheral blood as separate populations.

Genomic DNA was isolated from the sorted cells so that the TCRbeta CDR3 region could be sequenced. TCRbeta CDR3 regions were sequenced using the immunoSEQ Assay. Entries here come from immuneACCESS through TCRdb and include only in-frame sequences with V and J called. Some clones fail to appear in such tables; in the studies checked, an unresolved V gene covers under half of the shortfall, and the cause of the remainder is unknown. The table for this sample lists 55,000 or so clones; approximately 83% of them were counted only once. About an eighth of the sample lies in the top ten. The sample in question was CD4+ or CD8+ T cells sorted from blood, obtained in a trial of the OX40 agonist ivuxolimab. The receptor was derived from an adult with an advanced solid tumor such as melanoma, head and neck, liver or kidney cancer. The V and J genes are TRBV2 and TRBJ2-1; 9 bases in the middle match TRBD1. Here is the DNA: TGTGCCAGCAGTGGGGCCGAGGACAGGGGATTAGACGGTGAGCAGTTCTTC. It codes for CASSGAEDRGLDGEQFF.